Below are 17 T cell receptor beta chains sequenced from a single sample in a study of T cells after yellow fever vaccination. TCRdb re-analysed the 5' RACE reads in MiXCR, keeping a single row per CDR3 protein. This table holds about 150,000 distinct CDR3 sequences, 5% to 7.5% found once. The sequencing here drew on CD4+ T cells sorted from PBMCs, taken 10 days after the yellow fever booster vaccination. The receptors come from a man aged 25-40 years who received the YFV17D yellow fever vaccine.

This clonotype was detected many times. The J gene is TRBJ2-7, the V gene TRBV29-1; 12 bases are shared with TRBD2. Trimming removed 5 bases from V and 5 bases from J; junction bases left unmatched: 10. The CDR3 length is 15 residues. Per the germline V gene, CDR1 is SQVTM and CDR2 is ANQGSEA. CDR3 DNA sequence: TGCAGCGTTAAGGCAACTAGCGGGAGGTCCCACGAGCAGTACTTC. Encoded protein: CSVKATSGRSHEQYF.

This clonotype was seen repeatedly, ten times or more. The gene calls are TRBV20-1 and TRBJ1-1, with D tentatively TRBD1 (5 bases). This CDR3 region has 11 residues. Trimming removed 4 bases from V and 8 bases from J, with 11 bases in between. Germline CDR1 is DFQATT and CDR2 is SNEGSKA (reference sequence). In DNA, the CDR3 is TGCAGTGCTATATCAGGGTTCGAAGCTTTCTTT. Its protein is CSAISGFEAFF.

This clonotype was detected many times. The V and J genes are TRBV7-2 and TRBJ2-7; 7 bases are shared with TRBD1. V shed 0 bases and J 4 bases; nucleotides not matched to a gene: 6. The germline V gene has CDR1 SGHTA and CDR2 FQGNSA. The CDR3 length is 15 residues. The CDR3: CASSLAGTETYEQYF. CDR3 nucleotide sequence: TGTGCCAGCAGCTTAGCCGGGACAGAAACTTACGAGCAGTACTTC.

This clonotype was counted many times. This chain links TRBV10-2 with TRBJ1-1; D is unclear. Germline values: CDR1 WSHSY, CDR2 SAAADI. CDR3 length equals 14 residues. V lost 2 bases and J lost 4, with 11 bases in between. Here the CDR3 reads CASSEEERLTEAFF. The CDR3 coding sequence is TGCGCCAGCAGTGAGGAGGAGAGGCTCACTGAAGCTTTCTTT.

This clonotype has ten or more counts. The J gene is TRBJ2-3, the V gene TRBV20-1, with 8 bases aligning to TRBD2. Germline-derived CDR1 and CDR2 are DFQATT and SNEGSKA (reference sequence). V gave up 1 base and J gave up 3 bases; unmatched junction bases: 6. CDR3 length: 15 residues. CDR3 DNA sequence: TGCAGTGCTAGAGCGGCAGCGGGAGAGACAGATACGCAGTATTTT. Translated, it gives CSARAAAGETDTQYF.

This clonotype came up many times. The chain has TRBV27 and TRBJ2-3; TRBD1 is a possible D gene (6 bases). There are 17 residues in the CDR3. Germline loops: CDR1 MNHEY, CDR2 SMNVEV (reference sequence). V lost 4 bases to trimming and J lost 1 base, with 18 bases between them. CDR3 protein: CASSSPSGRGGTDTQYF. CDR3 DNA: TGTGCCAGCAGTTCACCATCGGGCAGGGGAGGCACAGATACGCAGTATTTT.

This clonotype has a count of ten or more. The chain combines TRBV10-2 with TRBJ2-3; tentative D call: TRBD2 (6 bases). The germline V gene encodes CDR1 WSHSY and CDR2 SAAADI. CDR3 length: 14 residues. V gave up 4 bases and J gave up 2 bases, with 10 bases separating them. The CDR3 region has the DNA TGCGCCAGCAGTGTTGAGGGACTCACAGATACGCAGTATTTT. Translating gives CASSVEGLTDTQYF.

This clonotype was seen repeatedly, ten times or more. The chain links TRBV12-3 or TRBV12-4 to TRBJ1-1; 10 nucleotides match TRBD1. J was trimmed by 0 bases and V by 6 bases; bases with no gene match: 7. The CDR3 has 16 residues. The CDR3 region is CASRGGQGVMNTEAFF. In DNA, the CDR3 is TGTGCCAGCAGAGGAGGACAGGGGGTAATGAACACTGAAGCTTTCTTT.

For this clonotype: This clone may be a read error of a much larger clone one base away. This rearrangement joins TRBV20-1 to TRBJ2-7; the D is unclear. Per the germline V gene, CDR1 is DFQATT and CDR2 is SNEGSKA (reference sequence). The CDR3 sequence is 15 residues long. CDR3 amino acids: CSAVSRSTPAYGQYF. In nucleotides, the CDR3 is TGCAGTGCTGTCTCACGGTCTACTCCTGCCTACGGGCAGTACTTC.

This clonotype was detected many times. J is TRBJ2-3 and V is TRBV11-2; D not resolved. V lost 6 bases and J 6 bases, leaving 16 bases between the germline ends. The CDR3 sequence is 14 residues long. Germline V gene lookup returns CDR1 SGHAT and CDR2 FQNNGV. This chain's CDR3 is CASSQYEISDTQYF. In DNA, the CDR3 is TGTGCCAGCAGTCAATACGAAATTTCGGATACGCAGTATTTT.

This clonotype was observed at least ten times. The rearrangement joins TRBV7-2 to TRBJ2-1; D remains ambiguous. The germline gives CDR1 SGHTA, CDR2 FQGNSA. This CDR3 contains 16 residues. The germline V and J ends were trimmed by 4 bases and 4 bases, with 17 bases remaining between them. The CDR3 DNA reads TGTGCCAGCAGCTCCCGGAGTGTGCACTTTTACAATGAGCAGTTCTTC. The encoded protein is CASSSRSVHFYNEQFF.

There are many counts of this clonotype. The chain links TRBV7-2 to TRBJ1-1, with D unresolved. The CDR3 length is 15 residues. V shed 5 bases and J shed 1 base, with 14 bases lying between them. Looked up from germline, CDR1 is SGHTA and CDR2 is FQGNSA. CDR3 nucleotides: TGTGCCAGCAGCCCAACGATGCGGGCGAACACTGAAGCTTTCTTT. Encoded protein: CASSPTMRANTEAFF. The whole variable domain, remainder taken from reference TRBV7-2 and TRBJ1-1, is GAGVSQSPSNKVTEKGKDVELRCDPISGHTALYWYRQSLGQGLEFLIYFQGNSAPDKSGLPSDRFSAERTGGSVSTLTIQRTQQEDSAVYLCASSPTMRANTEAFFGQGTRLTVV.

This clonotype was counted many times. J is TRBJ1-4 and V is TRBV29-1; the D gene is possibly TRBD1 (5 bases). Trimming pared 4 bases from V and 2 bases from J, leaving 8 bases between. There are 13 residues in the CDR3. Germline lookup yields CDR1 SQVTM and CDR2 ANQGSEA. The CDR3 nucleotides read TGCAGCGTTGTTCGGGGGACTAATGAAAAACTGTTTTTT. Amino acids: CSVVRGTNEKLFF. Drawing the rest from reference TRBV29-1 and TRBJ1-4, the complete variable domain is SAVISQKPSRDICQRGTSLTIQCQVDSQVTMMFWYRQQPGQSLTLIATANQGSEATYESGFVIDKFPISRPNLTFSTLTVSNMSPEDSSIYLCSVVRGTNEKLFFGSGTQLSVL.

This clonotype has at least ten counts. The genes are TRBV12-3 or TRBV12-4 and TRBJ1-2; D ambiguous. The CDR3 contains 12 residues. With 2 bases removed from V and 2 bases from J, the gap between germline ends came to 3 bases. The CDR3 protein is CASSLSNYGYTF. CDR3 nucleotide sequence: TGTGCCAGCAGTTTATCAAACTATGGCTACACCTTC.

This clonotype was counted many times. The chain carries TRBV7-2 and TRBJ2-5; D might be TRBD2 (5 bases). Germline CDR1 SGHTA, CDR2 FQGNSA. Deletions cut 5 bases from V and 1 base from J, with 11 bases between. This CDR3 spans 14 amino acids. This CDR3 reads CASSRAGIQETQYF. The CDR3 DNA sequence: TGTGCCAGCAGCCGTGCCGGGATCCAAGAGACCCAGTACTTC.

This clonotype occurred many times. The rearrangement uses TRBV20-1 and TRBJ2-5, with 9 bases lining up with TRBD2. Germline values: CDR1 DFQATT, CDR2 SNEGSKA (reference sequence). The J segment lost 3 bases and the V segment lost 2 bases, leaving 4 bases of the junction unmatched. This CDR3 is built from 14 residues. CDR3 region: CSARYSGGKETQYF. CDR3 in DNA: TGCAGTGCTAGATATAGCGGGGGAAAAGAGACCCAGTACTTC.

This clonotype has at least ten counts. The chain has TRBV27 and TRBJ2-7, with D tentatively TRBD2 (6 bases). Deletions cut 8 bases from V and 3 bases from J, with 14 bases between. The CDR3 sequence is 13 residues long. CDR1 is MNHEY and CDR2 is SMNVEV in the germline V gene (reference sequence). Here the CDR3 reads CASFDGRYYEQYF. The CDR3 DNA reads TGTGCCAGCTTCGACGGGAGATACTACGAGCAGTACTTC.